The 10 T cell receptor beta chains in this list originate from one sample, sequenced in a study of blood T cell repertoires in COVID-19. Measured with immunoSEQ multiplex PCR; TCRdb has only the in-frame clones, and not every one. The sample gives about 270,000 clones, 86% of which show up once; about an eighth is in the top ten. The source material was peripheral blood. The receptors were gathered from a woman in her 70s with COVID-19, enrolled during active disease.

This sequence joins TRBV7-2 and TRBJ1-5; no clear D. Germline V gene sequence: CDR1 SGHTA, CDR2 FQGNSA. The CDR3 loop spans 13 amino acids. V was pared by 3 bases and J by 2 bases, with 5 bases between. The CDR3 sequence is CASSFPGNQPQHF. The CDR3 DNA follows: TGTGCCAGCAGCTTCCCTGGCAATCAGCCCCAGCATTTT.

This chain links TRBV24-1 with TRBJ2-3; 13 bases agree with TRBD2. V lost 2 bases to trimming and J lost 2 bases; unmatched junction nucleotides: 12. The CDR3 has 20 residues. CDR1 is KGHDR, CDR2 SFDVKD, per germline. CDR3 nucleotides: TGTGCCACCAGTGATTCTTACTCCCCGACTAGCGGGGGGTACACAGATACGCAGTATTTT. Translation gives CATSDSYSPTSGGYTDTQYF.

The chain combines TRBV7-2 with TRBJ1-5; no firm D call. From germline, CDR1 is SGHTA and CDR2 FQGNSA. V lost 2 bases to trimming and J lost 5 bases, with 7 bases between them. This CDR3 is built from 13 residues. CDR3 sequence reads: CASSLIQDQPQHF. The CDR3 DNA reads TGTGCCAGCAGCTTAATCCAGGATCAGCCCCAGCATTTT. Full variable domain (missing parts from reference TRBV7-2 and TRBJ1-5): GAGVSQSPSNKVTEKGKDVELRCDPISGHTALYWYRQSLGQGLEFLIYFQGNSAPDKSGLPSDRFSAERTGGSVSTLTIQRTQQEDSAVYLCASSLIQDQPQHFGDGTRLSIL.

This clone showed up just a few times. The chain couples TRBV6-1 to TRBJ2-2, with TRBD1 matching over 7 bases. Germline V gene sequence: CDR1 MNHNS, CDR2 SASEGT. Unmatched junction bases numbered 4, after V lost 0 bases and J lost 6 bases. There are 15 residues in the CDR3. CDR3 DNA: TGTGCCAGCAGTGAAGCGCTTCAGGGGGCCGGGGAGCTGTTTTTT. Its translation is CASSEALQGAGELFF.

The chain has TRBV29-1 and TRBJ1-4, with D possibly being TRBD1 (6 bases). The CDR3 spans 14 residues. V gave up 3 bases and J gave up 5 bases, with 13 bases separating them. Per the germline V gene, CDR1 is SQVTM and CDR2 is ANQGSEA. As DNA, the CDR3 is TGCAGCGTTGATCAGGGGCAGGGGAATGAAAAACTGTTTTTT. It codes for CSVDQGQGNEKLFF.

This chain links TRBV7-2 with TRBJ2-3; 10 nucleotides line up with TRBD1. The CDR3 has 15 residues. The germline CDR1 and CDR2 sequences are SGHTA and FQGNSA. V was pared by 6 bases and J by 3 bases, with 6 bases of the junction left unmatched. The CDR3, as DNA: TGTGCCAGCAGTCTGCGGACAGGGGGAACAGATACGCAGTATTTT. Protein sequence: CASSLRTGGTDTQYF.

The rearrangement uses TRBV2 and TRBJ1-1; D gene uncertain. The V end was cut by 6 bases, the J end by 1 base, with 6 bases between. The germline V gene has CDR1 SNHLY and CDR2 FYNNEI. The CDR3 consists of 12 residues. DNA for the CDR3: TGTGCCAGCAGCAATTGGAACACTGAAGCTTTCTTT. Translation: CASSNWNTEAFF.

The rearrangement uses TRBV2 and TRBJ2-7; 7 nucleotides align to TRBD2. The germline gives CDR1 SNHLY, CDR2 FYNNEI. The CDR3 totals 14 residues. V lost 4 bases to trimming and J lost 3 bases; unmatched junction nucleotides: 6. The CDR3 DNA follows: TGTGCCAGCAGTGCTGGGGGGGGAGGCTACGAGCAGTACTTC. Translation gives CASSAGGGGYEQYF.

The chain recombines TRBV18 with TRBJ2-3, with 8 bases that match TRBD2. The V segment lost 10 bases and the J segment 0 bases; nucleotides outside the gene matches: 18. The CDR3 is 18 residues long. The germline V gene encodes CDR1 KGHSH and CDR2 LQKENI. CDR3 sequence: CATSEYAAGGSSTDTQYF. DNA of the CDR3: TGTGCCACCTCGGAGTACGCGGCGGGGGGTTCTAGCACAGATACGCAGTATTTT.

The chain joins TRBV7-3 to TRBJ2-7, with 9 nucleotides matching TRBD2. J lost 5 bases, V lost 1 base, and 3 bases had no gene match. The CDR3 covers 14 residues. Germline values: CDR1 SGHTA, CDR2 FQGTGA. The CDR3 sequence is CASSLKASGDEQYF. The DNA for the CDR3 is TGTGCCAGCAGCTTAAAAGCTAGCGGGGACGAGCAGTACTTC. The full variable domain, rest sourced from reference TRBV7-3 and TRBJ2-7, is GAGVSQTPSNKVTEKGKYVELRCDPISGHTALYWYRQSLGQGPEFLIYFQGTGAADDSGLPNDRFFAVRPEGSVSTLKIQRTERGDSAVYLCASSLKASGDEQYFGPGTRLTVT.